The 26 T cell receptor beta chains below were found in one sample sequenced in a study of PD-L1 blockade in urothelial cancer. Repertoires were generated with immunoSEQ multiplex PCR, while TCRdb's copy carries only in-frame clones and drops some. The table includes about 66,000 clones, 88% detected once. Indicated time point: peripheral blood 6 weeks after treatment start. The sequencing here drew on PBMCs, taken around atezolizumab (anti-PD-L1) treatment. The origin of the receptors is a man in his fifties or sixties with urothelial cancer.

This rearrangement joins TRBV6-1 to TRBJ1-5, with 8 positions matching TRBD1. V gave up 1 base and J gave up 2 bases; unmatched junction bases: 1. Germline CDR1 reads MNHNS; CDR2 reads SASEGT. The CDR3 contains 15 residues. This CDR3 reads CASSEDRGGNQPQHF. DNA for the CDR3: TGTGCCAGCAGTGAAGACAGGGGGGGCAATCAGCCCCAGCATTTT.

V gene TRBV15 combines with J gene TRBJ2-3; TRBD2 agrees at 11 bases. Germline assignment: CDR1 LNHNV and CDR2 YYDKDF (reference sequence). V gave up 1 base and J gave up 5 bases; unmatched junction bases: 5. The CDR3 covers 16 residues. The CDR3 loop reads CATSRGLAGGIDTQYF. The CDR3 coding sequence is TGTGCCACCAGCAGAGGGCTAGCGGGAGGAATAGATACGCAGTATTTT. Full variable domain (missing parts from reference TRBV15 and TRBJ2-3): DAMVIQNPRYQVTQFGKPVTLSCSQTLNHNVMYWYQQKSSQAPKLLFHYYDKDFNNEADTPDNFQSRRPNTSFCFLDIRSPGLGDTAMYLCATSRGLAGGIDTQYFGPGTRLTVL.

The chain's CDR3 is CASIPGLAPDTQYF. CDR3 DNA sequence: TGTGCCAGCATTCCGGGACTAGCGCCAGATACGCAGTATTTT. V is TRBV28 and J is TRBJ2-3; 10 nucleotides align to TRBD2. This CDR3 has 14 amino acids. V was pared by 7 bases and J by 4 bases, with 5 bases of the junction left unmatched. Germline V lookup: CDR1 MDHEN, CDR2 SYDVKM.

Ten or more counts support this clone. The V gene is TRBV2, the J gene TRBJ1-2, with 7 nucleotides matching TRBD1. Per the germline V gene, CDR1 is SNHLY and CDR2 is FYNNEI. This CDR3 contains 13 residues. With 10 bases clipped from V and 3 bases from J, the junction kept 8 bases outside the gene matches. In DNA, the CDR3 is TGTGCCAACACGGACAGGAGTTACTATGGCTACACCTTC. This gives the protein CANTDRSYYGYTF.

The rearrangement joins TRBV7-3 to TRBJ2-3, with unresolved D. Germline V gene sequence: CDR1 SGHTA, CDR2 FQGTGA. CDR3 length equals 13 residues. Trimming left V 5 bases short and J 4 bases short, with 10 bases between. The CDR3 loop reads CASSTYSSDTQYF. CDR3 DNA: TGTGCCAGCAGCACATACAGTTCAGATACGCAGTATTTT.

The chain has TRBV28 and TRBJ2-7, with 7 bases lining up with TRBD1. Germline CDR1 reads MDHEN; CDR2 reads SYDVKM. J was trimmed by 2 bases and V by 5 bases; bases with no gene match: 3. The CDR3 totals 13 residues. CDR3 nucleotides: TGTGCCAGCAGTCAAGGACAGGCCTACGAGCAGTACTTC. Translation gives CASSQGQAYEQYF.

This clone was observed once. The genes are TRBV21-1 and TRBJ1-5; the table's TRBD1 call for D was not verified on the DNA. TRBV21-1 is classified as a pseudogene. CDR3 size: 17 residues. CDR3 DNA sequence: TGTGCCAGCAGCAAAGATCTTGTCGAGGGGGCTGAGCAGCCCCAGCATTTT. Translating gives CASSKDLVEGAEQPQHF.

This clone was observed once. The gene calls are TRBV15 and TRBJ2-5; D perhaps matches TRBD2 (7 bases). The germline V gene encodes CDR1 LNHNV and CDR2 YYDKDF (reference sequence). Trimming removed 3 bases at V and 4 bases at J, with 18 bases between. CDR3 length: 16 amino acids. The CDR3 loop is CATSRATGPGGETQYF. The CDR3 DNA reads TGTGCCACCAGCAGGGCTACAGGGCCGGGGGGAGAGACCCAGTACTTC.

This clone was detected a few times. The chain joins TRBV7-9 to TRBJ2-7, with D unresolved. Looked up from germline, CDR1 is SEHNR and CDR2 is FQNEAQ (reference sequence). The V end lost 5 bases, the J end lost 5 bases, and 4 bases lay between the germline ends. The CDR3 is 10 amino acids. This chain's CDR3 is CASSPNEQYF. The CDR3 coding sequence is TGTGCCAGCAGCCCTAACGAGCAGTACTTC.

The chain uses TRBV30 and TRBJ2-1; 9 nucleotides line up with TRBD2. Unmatched junction bases numbered 14, after V lost 2 bases and J lost 9 bases. CDR1 is GTSNPN, CDR2 SVGIG, per germline (reference sequence). This CDR3 has 16 amino acids. Written as DNA, the CDR3 is TGTGCCTGGAGTCGGCGGGGGGGAGGGACGGGATCTGAGCAGTTCTTC. Protein product: CAWSRRGGGTGSEQFF.

The genes are TRBV4-2 and TRBJ2-7; TRBD2 aligns across 11 bases. In germline, CDR1 is LGHNA, CDR2 YNFKEQ. This CDR3 has 14 amino acids. With V trimmed by 3 bases and J by 4 bases, 2 bases remained unmatched. The CDR3 nucleotides read TGTGCCAGCAGCCATAGCGGGAGGGGGTACGAGCAGTACTTC. Amino acid sequence: CASSHSGRGYEQYF.

The V call is TRBV7-6, the J call TRBJ2-2; TRBD1 might be the D (5 bases). Trimming left V 1 base short and J 0 bases short, with 6 bases between. The germline gives CDR1 SGHVS, CDR2 FNYEAQ. The CDR3 consists of 15 residues. The CDR3 loop reads CASSLVRANTGELFF. DNA for the CDR3: TGTGCCAGCAGCTTAGTCAGGGCGAACACCGGGGAGCTGTTTTTT. The full variable domain, rest sourced from reference TRBV7-6 and TRBJ2-2, is GAGVSQSPRYKVTKRGQDVALRCDPISGHVSLYWYRQALGQGPEFLTYFNYEAQQDKSGLPNDRFSAERPEGSISTLTIQRTEQRDSAMYRCASSLVRANTGELFFGEGSRLTVL.

The chain carries TRBV6-6 and TRBJ2-7; 7 bases line up with TRBD1. This CDR3 contains 13 residues. The V segment lost 10 bases and the J segment 2 bases; nucleotides outside the gene matches: 8. CDR1 is MNHNY and CDR2 is SVGAGI in the germline V gene (reference sequence). CDR3 sequence reads: CATKGTETYEQYF. The CDR3 region has the DNA TGTGCCACCAAAGGGACAGAAACCTACGAGCAGTACTTC.

The chain carries TRBV4-2 and TRBJ2-3, with 11 bases matching TRBD2. Losses at the gene ends were 3 bases for V and 3 bases for J; bases not matched to a gene: 2. The CDR3 runs 15 residues. Germline V lookup: CDR1 LGHNA, CDR2 YNFKEQ. Here the CDR3 reads CASSQLAGGTDTQYF. DNA for the CDR3: TGTGCCAGCAGCCAGCTAGCGGGGGGTACAGATACGCAGTATTTT.

The chain recombines TRBV27 with TRBJ2-1, with D uncertain. V dropped 2 bases and J dropped 3 bases, with 5 bases sitting between them. Germline assignment: CDR1 MNHEY and CDR2 SMNVEV (reference sequence). This CDR3 is built from 13 residues. The CDR3 DNA reads TGTGCCAGCAGTTTACACGGCTACAATGAGCAGTTCTTC. Its protein is CASSLHGYNEQFF.

V is TRBV7-2 and J is TRBJ2-7; 7 bases line up with TRBD1. Germline V gene sequence: CDR1 SGHTA, CDR2 FQGNSA. The CDR3 spans 15 residues. V trimming: 5 bases; J trimming: 0 bases; junction bases outside the gene matches: 7. In DNA form, the CDR3 reads TGTGCCAGCAGCAAAGGACAGGACCCCTCCTACGAGCAGTACTTC. Protein sequence: CASSKGQDPSYEQYF.

The V call is TRBV4-2, the J call TRBJ1-2, with TRBD1 as a possible D gene (5 bases). With 0 bases removed from V and 4 bases from J, the gap between germline ends came to 21 bases. CDR3 length: 18 amino acids. The germline V gene has CDR1 LGHNA and CDR2 YNFKEQ. CDR3 residues: CASSQDSRPMGGAYGYTF. The CDR3 DNA sequence: TGTGCCAGCAGCCAAGATTCCAGACCTATGGGGGGAGCCTATGGCTACACCTTC.

The V and J genes are TRBV10-1 and TRBJ2-3; D possibly corresponds to TRBD1 (5 bases). The V gene's germline CDR1 is WNHNN and CDR2 SYGVQD (reference sequence). The CDR3 length is 14 residues. Between the trimmed V and J ends, which lost 4 bases and 2 bases, there was a span of 10 bases. The CDR3 nucleotides are TGCGCCAGCAGTGGAAGGGGCCCCACAGATACGCAGTATTTT. Translation: CASSGRGPTDTQYF.

The V gene is TRBV5-1, the J gene TRBJ1-4; 10 nucleotides line up with TRBD1. Germline trimming cut 4 bases from V and 1 base from J; bases unmatched to any gene: 4. CDR1 and CDR2 (germline): SGHRS, YFSETQ. The CDR3 runs 16 residues. CDR3 amino acids: CASSERTGGTNEKLFF. The CDR3, as DNA: TGCGCCAGCAGCGAAAGGACAGGGGGAACTAATGAAAAACTGTTTTTT.

V is TRBV15 and J is TRBJ1-1; 7 nucleotides line up with TRBD1. Germline CDR1 reads LNHNV; CDR2 reads YYDKDF (reference sequence). The CDR3 totals 15 residues. V lost 2 bases and J lost 6; bases outside the gene matches: 9. The CDR3 DNA reads TGTGCCACCAGCAGACCCGACAGGGTGGGACCTGAAGCTTTCTTT. Protein: CATSRPDRVGPEAFF. The entire variable domain, with the rest obtained from reference TRBV15 and TRBJ1-1, is as follows: DAMVIQNPRYQVTQFGKPVTLSCSQTLNHNVMYWYQQKSSQAPKLLFHYYDKDFNNEADTPDNFQSRRPNTSFCFLDIRSPGLGDTAMYLCATSRPDRVGPEAFFGQGTRLTVV.

The chain recombines TRBV5-6 with TRBJ2-5; D is possibly TRBD2 (5 bases). CDR3 length equals 14 residues. The V and J ends lost 0 bases and 1 base respectively, with 7 bases between them. Germline V lookup: CDR1 SGHDT, CDR2 YYEEEE. DNA of the CDR3: TGTGCCAGCAGCTTGGTAGGGAGCCAAGAGACCCAGTACTTC. This translates into CASSLVGSQETQYF.

This chain uses TRBV9 with TRBJ2-2; D is possibly TRBD1 (5 bases). Between the trimmed V and J ends, which lost 1 base and 4 bases, there was a span of 11 bases. Germline V gene data show CDR1 as SGDLS and CDR2 as YYNGEE. The length of the CDR3 is 15 residues. CDR3 in amino acids: CASSVRGLVTGELFF. CDR3 coding DNA: TGTGCCAGCAGCGTAAGGGGTTTGGTCACCGGGGAGCTGTTTTTT.

The chain links TRBV9 to TRBJ2-1; D perhaps matches TRBD2 (6 bases). Trimming stripped 0 bases from V and 7 bases from J, with 20 bases between. This CDR3 comprises 17 residues. Germline CDR1 is SGDLS and CDR2 is YYNGEE. The CDR3 region is CASSVAGRTRFQNEQFF. In DNA form, the CDR3 reads TGTGCCAGCAGCGTAGCTGGGAGGACACGATTTCAGAATGAGCAGTTCTTC. The whole variable domain, filled in from reference TRBV9 and TRBJ2-1, reads DSGVTQTPKHLITATGQRVTLRCSPRSGDLSVYWYQQSLDQGLQFLIQYYNGEERAKGNILERFSAQQFPDLHSELNLSSLELGDSALYFCASSVAGRTRFQNEQFFGPGTRLTVL.

The gene calls are TRBV28 and TRBJ1-2; maybe TRBD1 (5 bases). Germline lookup yields CDR1 MDHEN and CDR2 SYDVKM. The germline V and J ends were trimmed by 3 bases and 4 bases, with 12 bases remaining between them. There are 14 residues in the CDR3. The CDR3, as DNA: TGTGCCAGCAGTTTCTCGTCGGGGGGCTATGGCTACACCTTC. Translating it yields CASSFSSGGYGYTF.

The V and J genes are TRBV18 and TRBJ2-1; TRBD2 is a possible D gene (6 bases). This CDR3 comprises 16 residues. The germline gives CDR1 KGHSH, CDR2 LQKENI. The germline V and J ends were trimmed by 0 bases and 1 base, with 10 bases remaining between them. The DNA of the CDR3 is TGTGCCAGCTCACCACCCGGGGGTGGGTCCTACAATGAGCAGTTCTTC. Encoded protein: CASSPPGGGSYNEQFF.

The V call is TRBV2, the J call TRBJ1-2; 9 bases fit TRBD1. Germline assignment: CDR1 SNHLY and CDR2 FYNNEI. The CDR3 is 14 residues long. V trimming: 6 bases; J trimming: 2 bases; junction bases outside the gene matches: 4. In DNA form, the CDR3 reads TGTGCCAGCAGCGGGACAGGGTCGAACTATGGCTACACCTTC. It translates to CASSGTGSNYGYTF.